This T cell receptor (beta chain) was observed in a study of blood T cell repertoires in COVID-19. The assay was immunoSEQ multiplex PCR, and TCRdb's table has in-frame clones only and misses some. The table lists approximately 100,000 clones, over 75% of them singletons. Trimming removed 2 bases at V and 6 bases at J, with 29 bases between. CDR3 length: 19 amino acids. Germline loops: CDR1 SGHNT, CDR2 YYREEE (reference sequence). The sample holds a few counts of this clone. The chain uses TRBV5-4 and TRBJ1-2; maybe TRBD1 (5 bases). Sequenced sample: peripheral blood. This clonotype was obtained from a woman in her twenties or thirties with acute or convalescent COVID-19. The chain's CDR3 is CASSLGVGPAPPGGDGYTF. The CDR3 DNA sequence: TGTGCCAGCAGCTTAGGAGTTGGGCCAGCTCCTCCAGGAGGGGATGGCTACACCTTC. Looking up the rest from reference TRBV5-4 and TRBJ1-2 gives the full variable domain: ETGVTQSPTHLIKTRGQQVTLRCSSQSGHNTVSWYQQALGQGPQFIFQYYREEENGRGNFPPRFSGLQFPNYSSELNVNALELDDSALYLCASSLGVGPAPPGGDGYTFGSGTRLTVV.